This T cell receptor gamma chain was retrieved from a study of Vγ9Vδ2 T cells in congenital toxoplasmosis (dated by TCRdb to about 2021). For the study in its entirety: Congenital toxoplasmosis was diagnosed using IgG, IgM and IgA serology, Western blot and an in-house interferon-gamma release assay. The study compared gamma and delta chain CDR3 repertoires of sorted blood gammadelta T cells between congenitally T. gondii-infected and uninfected infants. Repertoire sequencing was done on samples from infants at 2 months after birth and at 1 year of age. At 2 months, TCR sequencing included five or six infected and 10 uninfected infants, and at 1 year it included 3 infected and 4 uninfected infants. Points the paper makes about the study in general: Repertoire differences between infected and uninfected infants were less clear at 1 year of age than at 2 months. Germline-encoded fetal-type TRDV2 CDR3 sequences seemed to be more prevalent in infected than in uninfected approximately 2-month-old infants, with an in utero expansion footprint being suggested. Two months was the earliest age with enough suitable sample material for TCR repertoire analysis, so newborn repertoires were not sequenced. High prevalence of a public TRGV9 clonotype was observed in both infected and uninfected infants. Compared with uninfected infants, infected infants at 2 months appeared to have fewer N additions in their TRGV9 and TRDV2 CDR3s, and this was especially true for TRDV2-TRDJ1 sequences.

Including the terminal cysteine and phenylalanine, the CDR3 comprises 14 residues. The entry retains the CDR3 DNA only, 42 bases that are in frame from base 1. CDR1 and CDR2 are drawn from the germline V gene: VINAFY, YDVSNSKD. cDNA was made by template-switch reverse transcription with TRGC- and TRDC-specific primers in one tube, using SuperScript II. The TRGC primer was designed to bind both the TRGC1 and TRGC2 constant genes. Amplification of TRG and TRD was done with the KAPA Real-Time Library Amplification Kit, and AMPure XP beads were used for purification between steps. Index PCR with the Nextera XT Index Kit was used to attach the Illumina sequencing adapters. Sequencing of TRG and TRD amplicons was performed on an Illumina MiSeq with the V2 300 kit, and 150 bp paired-end reads were generated. The study's processing was this. Before any further analysis, FastQC version 0.11.8 was used to assess read quality. Reads were mapped to GenBank TRG or TRD reference genes, and MiXCR version 3.0.3 was used to assemble CDR3 sequences. Default MiXCR settings were used with one exception: TRDD gene segments were assembled from 3 consecutive nucleotides instead of 5. N additions, CDR3 length, J segment length and clonotype sharing between samples were all calculated using VDJtools version 1.2.1. Out-of-frame CDR3 sequences and those containing stop codons were excluded from analysis. The overlap of infant repertoires with previously published Vgamma9Vdelta2 repertoires from fetal, cord blood and adult blood was compared. Public reads were reanalyzed in TCRdb with CATT, and rows carrying the same DNA were merged afterwards. The V and J calls were not made by the authors but by TCRdb's processing. The sample data list roughly 120 gamma-chain clones, and 0.8% of these were observed just once. The ten biggest clones cover 60% to 85% of the sample.

The same treatment, using spiramycin and/or pyrimethamine plus sulfadiazine plus folinic acid, was given to mothers of both infected and uninfected infants. All infants, infected and uninfected, were born by term delivery after more than 37 weeks of gestation. Around 1 mL of blood was used to isolate PBMCs by Lymphoprep gradient centrifugation, after which the PBMCs were cryopreserved in liquid nitrogen and shipped to Belgium. Thawed PBMCs were labeled with Zombie NIR viability dye and stained with CD3, TCR gammadelta, Vgamma9 and Vdelta2 antibodies. CD3+ TCRgammadelta+ T cells were sorted on a FACSAria III with a mean purity of 98%. For each sample, RNA was extracted from approximately 9,600 sorted gammadelta T cells with the RNeasy Micro Kit. Infants were born to mothers enrolled with primary T. gondii infection during pregnancy. Peripheral blood samples from the infants were taken at an outpatient microbiology and virology center in Pavia, Italy.

The sample holds a few counts of this clone. It lacks a known antigen. The amino acid sequence in TCRdb belongs to a much larger clone and departs from this DNA's translation at residue 3, likely a sequencing read error; the sequence shown is translated from the DNA. Sequenced input: gamma-delta T cells from blood. The receptor's source is a child under 10 years old born to a mother with Toxoplasma gondii infection during pregnancy, either congenitally infected or uninfected (not recorded which). This chain is built from TRGV5 and TRGJ1 or TRGJ2. The DNA is TGTGCCAACTGGGACAGGCCCTCCGATTATAAGAAACTCTTT. Protein translation: CANWDRPSDYKKLF.